This is a list of T cell receptor beta chains from one sample in a study of shared clonotypes between healthy human individuals. TCRdb's copy holds only in-frame clones and misses some; the assay was immunoSEQ multiplex PCR. Of 1,400,000 or so clones in the sample, about 98.5% are singletons; the top ten hold about 0.35%. The sequenced sample consisted of naive CD4+ T cells sorted from blood. Receptors were obtained from a man younger than 40 in good health. The CDR3 runs from the conserved cysteine through the conserved F or W.

TRBV9 | CASSVARAGTEAFF
TRBV28 | CASSISSGLAGIDEQYF
TRBV6-6 | CASSYSGRALEQFF
TRBV7-6 | CASSLTRAGEGNTEAFF
TRBV6-1 | CASSETRETQYF
TRBV6-5 | CASTQGGSSDTQYF
TRBV10-3 | CAISAGGKLFF
TRBV5-4 | CASSLGSVGAGQYF
TRBV28 | CASSALGFSSYNEQFF
TRBV15 | CATSRDRAAGNQPQHF
TRBV9 | CASSRQGAEYGYTF
TRBV4-2 | CASSQAQGDGNQPQHF
TRBV7-2 | CASTTFGQAMWTQYF
TRBV18 | CASSPVGGETQYF
TRBV30 | CAWRQGQSTDTQYF
TRBV9 | CASSVDDGSYNEQFF
TRBV7-2 | CASSLAVAGGSYEQFF
TRBV4-1 | CASSQGIVGGNEQFF
TRBV7-2 | CASSLYSGYEQFF
TRBV10-2 | CASIGNPGLAGHGELFF
TRBV7-2 | CASSSRLAGGGGEQFF
TRBV7-8 | CASSAIGQGSYEQYF